This passage covers 17 T cell receptor beta chains from one sample sequenced in a study of T cell responses to AZD1222 COVID-19 vaccine. Profiling relied on immunoSEQ multiplex PCR, and the TCRdb table lists in-frame clones only, not all of them. This table has roughly 100,000 clones, 80% to 90% appearing once. The material sequenced was peripheral blood, taken on day 0 of AZD1222 vaccination. The receptors were sampled from an adult in good health.

The rearrangement uses TRBV11-2 and TRBJ2-5, with D possibly being TRBD1 (6 bases). Germline CDR1 and CDR2: SGHAT and FQNNGV. The CDR3 is made up of 14 amino acids. With 7 bases removed from V and 3 bases from J, the gap between germline ends came to 15 bases. The CDR3: CASTLDRTEETQYF. The DNA for the CDR3 is TGTGCCAGCACCCTCGATCGGACAGAAGAGACCCAGTACTTC.

The V gene is TRBV7-2, the J gene TRBJ2-2; 8 bases align to TRBD1. The V gene end was trimmed by 4 bases and the J gene end by 4 bases; junction bases not matched to a gene: 5. This CDR3 comprises 15 residues. CDR1 SGHTA and CDR2 FQGNSA come from the germline V gene. The CDR3 region is CASSSQGAVTGELFF. The CDR3 region has the DNA TGTGCCAGCAGCTCTCAGGGGGCAGTCACCGGGGAGCTGTTTTTT.

The chain joins TRBV24-1 to TRBJ2-2; TRBD1 matches at 12 bases. Per the germline V gene, CDR1 is KGHDR and CDR2 is SFDVKD. V shed 3 bases and J 4 bases; nucleotides not matched to a gene: 2. The CDR3 has 16 residues. The CDR3 DNA follows: TGTGCCACCAGTGATGGGGGACAGGGGGCCACCGGGGAGCTGTTTTTT. This sequence encodes CATSDGGQGATGELFF.

The CDR3 loop reads CASSLGQGNYEQYF. For the CDR3, the DNA is TGTGCCAGCAGCTTAGGCCAGGGCAACTACGAGCAGTACTTC. The chain has TRBV7-9 and TRBJ2-7, with D maybe TRBD1 (5 bases). This CDR3 comprises 14 residues. The V and J ends lost 1 base and 3 bases respectively, with 10 bases between them. Germline lookup yields CDR1 SEHNR and CDR2 FQNEAQ (reference sequence).

This clone was seen only once. This chain joins TRBV21-1 and TRBJ1-3. TRBV21-1 is reported as a pseudogene. The CDR3 spans 16 residues. CDR3 DNA sequence: TGTGCCAGCAGCAAGGAGGGCAGAAGCTCTGGAAACACCATATATTTT. The encoded protein is CASSKEGRSSGNTIYF.

J is TRBJ2-7 and V is TRBV28, with a tentative D call TRBD2 (6 bases). This CDR3 contains 14 residues. Trimming removed 5 bases from V and 7 bases from J, with 18 bases in between. Germline values: CDR1 MDHEN, CDR2 SYDVKM. The CDR3 DNA reads TGTGCCAGCAGTACGCCGGGGGTAAGAGGGGAGCAGTACTTC. It codes for CASSTPGVRGEQYF.

The chain employs TRBV28 and TRBJ1-6; possibly TRBD1 for D (5 bases). Trimming left V 4 bases short and J 8 bases short, with 18 bases between. This CDR3 has 16 amino acids. CDR1 is MDHEN and CDR2 is SYDVKM in the germline V gene. DNA for the CDR3: TGTGCCAGCAGTTGGGGACCGCCCTTGGGGTATTCACCCCTCCACTTT. Protein sequence: CASSWGPPLGYSPLHF.

A word on this clone: A read error may produce the germline difference seen at one junction end. This sequence joins TRBV28 and TRBJ2-7, with 11 bases lining up with TRBD1. Germline values: CDR1 MDHEN, CDR2 SYDVKM. The CDR3 runs 12 residues. CDR3: CVSSGTGGEQYF. In nucleotides, the CDR3 is TGTGTCAGCAGTGGGACAGGGGGCGAGCAGTACTTC.

The CDR3 sequence is CASRRLGQGLSEQYF. In DNA, the CDR3 is TGCGCCAGCAGACGATTGGGACAGGGGTTAAGCGAGCAGTACTTC. V gene TRBV4-1 combines with J gene TRBJ2-7; 10 nucleotides match TRBD1. The germline V gene has CDR1 MGHRA and CDR2 YSYEKL. With V trimmed by 6 bases and J by 6 bases, 11 bases remained unmatched. The CDR3 spans 15 residues.

This chain joins TRBV4-1 and TRBJ2-7, with TRBD2 matching 15 bases. Germline-derived CDR1 and CDR2 are MGHRA and YSYEKL. This CDR3 spans 18 amino acids. Trimming at V came to 0 bases and at J to 1 base, leaving 4 bases not matched to a gene. CDR3 loop: CASSQDGTSGGISYEQYF. For the CDR3, the DNA is TGCGCCAGCAGCCAAGACGGGACTAGCGGGGGGATATCCTACGAGCAGTACTTC.

V is TRBV7-8 and J is TRBJ1-1; 9 positions agree with TRBD1. The CDR3 loop spans 14 amino acids. Germline assignment: CDR1 SGHVS and CDR2 FQNEAQ. J was trimmed by 6 bases and V by 2 bases; bases with no gene match: 4. The CDR3 protein is CASSLNRGRPEAFF. The CDR3 DNA follows: TGTGCCAGCAGCTTAAACAGGGGGCGACCTGAAGCTTTCTTT.

The V and J genes are TRBV4-3 and TRBJ2-3, with TRBD2 identical over 7 bases. Germline-derived CDR1 and CDR2 are LGHNA and YSLEER. Trimming at V came to 4 bases and at J to 5 bases, leaving 9 bases not matched to a gene. The CDR3 is 15 amino acids. CDR3 coding DNA: TGCGCCAGCAGCCCAGGAGGAGGGAGGGGAGATACGCAGTATTTT. It encodes CASSPGGGRGDTQYF.

The chain uses TRBV3-1 (or the pseudogene TRBV3-2) and TRBJ1-1, with D maybe TRBD1 (6 bases). The V end lost 5 bases, the J end lost 6 bases, and 16 bases lay between the germline ends. Germline CDR1 and CDR2: LGHDT and YNNKEL (reference sequence). The CDR3 runs to 14 residues. The CDR3 region has the DNA TGTGCCAGCAGCGTCGTACAGGGATCCGCTGAAGCTTTCTTT. Its translation: CASSVVQGSAEAFF.

As DNA, the CDR3 is TGTGCCAGCAGCCCGCAATTCGGGGTCACTGAAGCTTTCTTT. This translates into CASSPQFGVTEAFF. This rearrangement joins TRBV11-1 to TRBJ1-1; D is unclear. Trimming took 5 bases from V and 4 from J, leaving 14 bases between them. CDR1 and CDR2 from the germline V gene are SGHAT and FQDESV (reference sequence). The CDR3 totals 14 residues.

This rearrangement joins TRBV7-9 to TRBJ1-2; no reliable D call. The CDR3 runs 15 residues. Germline CDR1 is SEHNR and CDR2 is FQNEAQ (reference sequence). With 6 bases removed from V and 6 bases from J, the gap between germline ends came to 20 bases. This chain's CDR3 is CASSSEVLVGDGYTF. The DNA for the CDR3 is TGTGCCAGCAGTTCAGAGGTCTTAGTTGGAGATGGCTACACCTTC.

The CDR3 DNA is TGTGCCAGCAGCGGAGGGACAGGGCCCCACGAGCAGTACTTC. It is translated as CASSGGTGPHEQYF. The chain joins TRBV4-2 to TRBJ2-7; 9 nucleotides match TRBD1. The CDR3 has 14 residues. Trimming cost V 5 bases and J 5 bases; bases outside gene matches: 7. The germline V gene has CDR1 LGHNA and CDR2 YNFKEQ.

This rearrangement joins TRBV7-9 to TRBJ1-3; D gene uncertain. This CDR3 spans 15 amino acids. The germline V and J ends were trimmed by 5 bases and 4 bases, with 15 bases remaining between them. The V gene's germline CDR1 is SEHNR and CDR2 FQNEAQ (reference sequence). For the CDR3, the DNA is TGTGCCAGCAGCCTCCTCTCGGGTTCAGGAAACACCATATATTTT. Protein: CASSLLSGSGNTIYF.